These T cell receptor beta chains were read from a single sample in a study of blood T cell repertoires in COVID-19. Libraries were prepared by immunoSEQ multiplex PCR; TCRdb keeps only in-frame clonotypes and omits some of them. Of over 130,000 clones listed, roughly 80% were seen once; the top ten hold roughly 9%. Sequenced material: peripheral blood. Receptors originate from a woman aged 45 to 65 with active or convalescent COVID-19. Each CDR3 is given with its conserved first and last residue. The order of the fields is clone size, CDR3 length, J gene, D gene, V gene, CDR3 protein, CDR3 DNA. D genes are given only for firm matches. Where a row states a size, it is once, few, many or the class of an expanded clone; other rows omit it.

clone size: NA
CDR3 length: 16
J gene: TRBJ2-7
D gene: TRBD2
V gene: TRBV20-1
CDR3 protein: CSASTAGAQSSYEQYF
CDR3 DNA: TGCAGTGCTAGTACAGCGGGGGCCCAGAGCTCCTACGAGCAGTACTTC

clone size: NA
CDR3 length: 15
J gene: TRBJ1-6
D gene: NA
V gene: TRBV6-1
CDR3 protein: CASSEGWGTPSPLHF
CDR3 DNA: TGTGCCAGCAGTGAAGGGTGGGGGACTCCTTCACCCCTCCACTTT

clone size: NA
CDR3 length: 15
J gene: TRBJ1-5
D gene: TRBD1
V gene: TRBV7-2
CDR3 protein: CASSLEGQLNQPQHF
CDR3 DNA: TGTGCCAGCAGCTTGGAGGGACAGCTCAATCAGCCCCAGCATTTT

clone size: NA
CDR3 length: 14
J gene: TRBJ2-1
D gene: TRBD2
V gene: TRBV18
CDR3 protein: CASSPAGVYNEQFF
CDR3 DNA: TGTGCCAGCTCGCCAGCGGGGGTGTACAATGAGCAGTTCTTC

clone size: NA
CDR3 length: 15
J gene: TRBJ2-1
D gene: NA
V gene: TRBV2
CDR3 protein: CASSEIGSSYNEQFF
CDR3 DNA: TGTGCCAGCAGTGAAATAGGGAGCTCCTACAATGAGCAGTTCTTC

clone size: NA
CDR3 length: 19
J gene: TRBJ2-1
D gene: TRBD2
V gene: TRBV30
CDR3 protein: CAWSVGAILAGGSYNEQFF
CDR3 DNA: TGTGCCTGGAGTGTCGGCGCAATCTTAGCGGGAGGGTCCTACAATGAGCAGTTCTTC

clone size: NA
CDR3 length: 16
J gene: TRBJ1-1
D gene: TRBD1
V gene: TRBV14
CDR3 protein: CASSEGQGAKNTEAFF
CDR3 DNA: TGTGCCAGCAGCGAGGGACAGGGGGCGAAGAACACTGAAGCTTTCTTT

clone size: NA
CDR3 length: 15
J gene: TRBJ2-7
D gene: NA
V gene: TRBV18
CDR3 protein: CASSPPGTGVYEQYF
CDR3 DNA: TGTGCCAGCTCACCACCGGGGACGGGAGTCTACGAGCAGTACTTC

clone size: NA
CDR3 length: 15
J gene: TRBJ2-1
D gene: TRBD2
V gene: TRBV2
CDR3 protein: CASRLSGRAYNEQFF
CDR3 DNA: TGTGCCAGCAGATTAAGCGGGAGGGCCTACAATGAGCAGTTCTTC

clone size: few
CDR3 length: 14
J gene: TRBJ1-2
D gene: NA
V gene: TRBV30
CDR3 protein: CAWSVSPTVRGYTF
CDR3 DNA: TGTGCCTGGAGTGTATCCCCCACAGTTAGGGGCTACACCTTC

clone size: NA
CDR3 length: 17
J gene: TRBJ2-7
D gene: NA
V gene: TRBV7-9
CDR3 protein: CASSFPRGAGNSYEQYF
CDR3 DNA: TGTGCCAGCAGCTTCCCACGAGGGGCGGGAAACTCCTACGAGCAGTACTTC

clone size: NA
CDR3 length: 15
J gene: TRBJ2-4
D gene: NA
V gene: TRBV28
CDR3 protein: CASSSQGVMKNIQYF
CDR3 DNA: TGTGCCAGCAGTTCACAGGGTGTTATGAAAAACATTCAGTACTTC

clone size: few
CDR3 length: 13
J gene: TRBJ1-2
D gene: NA
V gene: TRBV9
CDR3 protein: CASSVRDGFGYTF
CDR3 DNA: TGTGCCAGCAGCGTCCGCGACGGGTTTGGCTACACCTTC

clone size: few
CDR3 length: 16
J gene: TRBJ1-2
D gene: NA
V gene: TRBV7-2
CDR3 protein: CASSSPGAETNYGYTF
CDR3 DNA: TGTGCCAGCAGCTCACCAGGGGCAGAAACTAACTATGGCTACACCTTC

clone size: NA
CDR3 length: 17
J gene: TRBJ2-7
D gene: TRBD2
V gene: TRBV5-1
CDR3 protein: CASSLAGLAGDRYEQYF
CDR3 DNA: TGCGCCAGCAGCTTGGCGGGACTAGCGGGAGATCGATACGAGCAGTACTTC

clone size: NA
CDR3 length: 15
J gene: TRBJ2-1
D gene: TRBD2
V gene: TRBV6-5
CDR3 protein: CASSLAGGPYNEQFF
CDR3 DNA: TGTGCCAGCAGCCTAGCGGGGGGTCCCTACAATGAGCAGTTCTTC

clone size: NA
CDR3 length: 16
J gene: TRBJ1-4
D gene: NA
V gene: TRBV28
CDR3 protein: CASTLRGSPGVGKLFF
CDR3 DNA: TGTGCCAGCACCCTCCGGGGAAGTCCTGGGGTTGGGAAACTGTTTTTT

clone size: NA
CDR3 length: 14
J gene: TRBJ2-7
D gene: TRBD1
V gene: TRBV6-6
CDR3 protein: CASSYPTGGNEQYF
CDR3 DNA: TGTGCCAGCAGTTACCCCACAGGGGGGAACGAGCAGTACTTC

clone size: NA
CDR3 length: 12
J gene: TRBJ1-1
D gene: NA
V gene: TRBV19
CDR3 protein: CASSEANTEAFF
CDR3 DNA: TGTGCCAGTAGTGAAGCGAACACTGAAGCTTTCTTT

clone size: NA
CDR3 length: 17
J gene: TRBJ2-6
D gene: TRBD1
V gene: TRBV2
CDR3 protein: CASSELPTGAGANVLTF
CDR3 DNA: TGTGCCAGCAGTGAACTGCCGACAGGGGCTGGGGCCAACGTCCTGACTTTC

clone size: NA
CDR3 length: 13
J gene: TRBJ1-4
D gene: TRBD1
V gene: TRBV28
CDR3 protein: CASSSTGREKLFF
CDR3 DNA: TGTGCCAGCAGTTCGACAGGGCGGGAAAAACTGTTTTTT

clone size: NA
CDR3 length: 15
J gene: TRBJ1-2
D gene: TRBD1
V gene: TRBV5-1
CDR3 protein: CASRGQGASNYGYTF
CDR3 DNA: TGCGCCAGCAGGGGACAGGGGGCTTCGAACTATGGCTACACCTTC

clone size: few
CDR3 length: 16
J gene: TRBJ1-6
D gene: TRBD1
V gene: TRBV5-6
CDR3 protein: CASSFGDSPYNSPLHF
CDR3 DNA: TGTGCCAGCAGCTTTGGGGACAGTCCCTATAATTCACCCCTCCACTTT